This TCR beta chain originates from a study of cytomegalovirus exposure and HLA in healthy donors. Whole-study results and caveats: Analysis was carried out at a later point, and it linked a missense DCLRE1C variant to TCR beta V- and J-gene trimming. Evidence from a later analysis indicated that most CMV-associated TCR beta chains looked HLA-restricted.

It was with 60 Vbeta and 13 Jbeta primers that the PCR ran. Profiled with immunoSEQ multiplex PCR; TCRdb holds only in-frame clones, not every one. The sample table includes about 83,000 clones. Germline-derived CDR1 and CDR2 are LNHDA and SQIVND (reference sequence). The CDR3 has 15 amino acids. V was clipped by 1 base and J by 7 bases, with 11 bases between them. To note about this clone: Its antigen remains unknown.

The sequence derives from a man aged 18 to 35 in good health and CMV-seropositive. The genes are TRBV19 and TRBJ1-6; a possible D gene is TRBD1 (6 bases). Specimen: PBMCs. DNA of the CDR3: TGTGCCAGTAGTATAGGTCGGACAGCCAATTCACCCCTCCACTTT. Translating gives CASSIGRTANSPLHF.